This TCR beta chain is drawn from a study of OX40 agonist ivuxolimab in advanced cancers. Sequencing used immunoSEQ multiplex PCR; TCRdb keeps in-frame clones, though not all of them. The table includes approximately 50,000 clones, roughly 82% detected once. This CDR3 contains 16 residues. V shed 1 base and J 0 bases; nucleotides not matched to a gene: 5. CDR1 is SGHTA and CDR2 is FQGNSA in the germline V gene. The V gene is TRBV7-2, the J gene TRBJ2-7, with 8 bases lining up with TRBD1. The specimen comprised CD4+ or CD8+ T cells sorted from blood, sampled in a trial of the OX40 agonist ivuxolimab. This TCR was sampled from an adult with an advanced solid tumor such as melanoma, head and neck, liver or kidney cancer. CDR3 sequence: CASSLGLGQVSYEQYF. CDR3 sequence (DNA): TGTGCCAGCAGCTTAGGGTTGGGACAGGTCTCCTACGAGCAGTACTTC.